These 22 T cell receptor beta chains were all obtained from the same sample, sequenced in a study of technical replicates of blood from a handful of donors. TCRdb's table, derived via immunoSEQ multiplex PCR, lists solely in-frame clones and lacks some. The sample records about 80,000 clones, around nine tenths being singletons. The sequenced material came from T cells isolated from PBMCs. The receptors originated from a human donor in good health.

The rearrangement links TRBV6-6 to TRBJ2-7; possible D gene TRBD2, 5 bases. The CDR3 is made up of 14 amino acids. From germline, CDR1 is MNHNY and CDR2 SVGAGI (reference sequence). The V end lost 2 bases, the J end lost 2 bases, and 10 bases lay between the germline ends. As DNA, the CDR3 is TGTGCCAGCAGTTACGATGAGCGGCCCTACGAGCAGTACTTC. Protein product: CASSYDERPYEQYF.

The V and J genes are TRBV30 and TRBJ2-5; 9 bases fit TRBD1. Germline V gives CDR1 GTSNPN, CDR2 SVGIG (reference sequence). The CDR3 spans 13 residues. CDR3 amino acids: CAHRTGAFAAQYF. DNA for the CDR3: TGTGCACATCGGACAGGGGCATTTGCGGCCCAGTACTTC.

The V gene is TRBV25-1, the J gene TRBJ2-7; 11 nucleotides line up with TRBD1. The V segment lost 4 bases and the J segment 2 bases; nucleotides outside the gene matches: 7. Germline CDR1 is MGHDK and CDR2 is SYGVNS. CDR3 length: 16 residues. The CDR3 loop is CASSGSPGQGAYEQYF. The CDR3 DNA sequence: TGTGCCAGCAGTGGATCCCCGGGACAGGGGGCCTACGAGCAGTACTTC.

The rearrangement links TRBV7-9 to TRBJ2-5; TRBD2 agrees at 7 bases. The CDR3 contains 15 residues. Trimming cost V 3 bases and J 5 bases; bases outside gene matches: 9. Per the germline V gene, CDR1 is SEHNR and CDR2 is FQNEAQ (reference sequence). In nucleotides, the CDR3 is TGTGCCAGCAGCTTTCCGACTAGCTTACTGGAGACCCAGTACTTC. As protein: CASSFPTSLLETQYF. The full variable domain, completed using reference TRBV7-9 and TRBJ2-5, is DTGVSQNPRHKITKRGQNVTFRCDPISEHNRLYWYRQTLGQGPEFLTYFQNEAQLEKSRLLSDRFSAERPKGSFSTLEIQRTEQGDSAMYLCASSFPTSLLETQYFGPGTRLLVL.

The chain is built from TRBV9 and TRBJ1-1; tentative D call: TRBD1 (5 bases). Germline V gene lookup returns CDR1 SGDLS and CDR2 YYNGEE. V was clipped by 3 bases and J by 2 bases, with 11 bases between them. The length of the CDR3 is 14 residues. The CDR3 bases are TGTGCCAGCAGCGCCTGGGGGGGAAACACTGAAGCTTTCTTT. Its translation: CASSAWGGNTEAFF.

The V and J genes are TRBV9 and TRBJ2-2; 10 nucleotides match TRBD1. The CDR3 extends over 17 amino acids. J lost 0 bases, V lost 0 bases, and 2 bases had no gene match. Per germline, CDR1 SGDLS and CDR2 YYNGEE. The CDR3 loop is CASSVGGTGANTGELFF. The CDR3, as DNA: TGTGCCAGCAGCGTAGGAGGGACAGGGGCGAACACCGGGGAGCTGTTTTTT.

The gene calls are TRBV27 and TRBJ2-7; the D is unclear. This CDR3 has 11 amino acids. Germline loops: CDR1 MNHEY, CDR2 SMNVEV (reference sequence). The V gene lost 6 bases and the J gene lost 4 bases, with 7 bases spanning the gap. The CDR3 DNA is TGTGCCAGCAGCTTCGGTTACGAGCAGTACTTC. It yields the protein CASSFGYEQYF.

This rearrangement joins TRBV4-3 to TRBJ2-7; tentatively, D is TRBD2 (6 bases). This CDR3 spans 15 amino acids. Germline V lookup: CDR1 LGHNA, CDR2 YSLEER. Trimming left V 0 bases short and J 2 bases short, with 11 bases between. The CDR3 DNA follows: TGCGCCAGCAGCCAAGACTTAGCGGTCCCCTACGAGCAGTACTTC. As protein: CASSQDLAVPYEQYF.

This chain uses TRBV11-2 with TRBJ1-3; D is ambiguous. The V gene lost 1 base and the J gene lost 0 bases, with 13 bases spanning the gap. Germline values: CDR1 SGHAT, CDR2 FQNNGV. The CDR3 extends over 17 amino acids. CDR3 sequence: CASSLVNGVYSGNTIYF. In DNA, the CDR3 is TGTGCCAGCAGCTTAGTGAACGGGGTATACTCTGGAAACACCATATATTTT.

This sequence joins TRBV10-3 and TRBJ2-7; the match to TRBD2 covers 8 bases. Germline loops: CDR1 ENHRY, CDR2 SYGVKD. There are 15 residues in the CDR3. V lost 2 bases and J lost 3; bases outside the gene matches: 6. The CDR3 protein is CAISEGTSGIYEQYF. CDR3 DNA sequence: TGTGCCATCAGTGAGGGTACTAGCGGCATCTACGAGCAGTACTTC.

Of note for this clone: The junction departs from germline at one end; a sequencing error may be responsible. V and J are TRBV11-2 and TRBJ2-7; D may be TRBD2 (5 bases). This CDR3 comprises 14 residues. Germline V gene lookup returns CDR1 SGHAT and CDR2 FQNNGV. In nucleotides, the CDR3 is TGTGCCAGCAGCTTAGCTGGCGGGCCCTATGAGCAGTACTTC. Translated, it gives CASSLAGGPYEQYF.

This chain connects TRBV5-1 to TRBJ2-3; TRBD2 aligns across 8 bases. Germline V gives CDR1 SGHRS, CDR2 YFSETQ. The CDR3 runs 16 residues. The V and J ends lost 3 bases and 4 bases, in that order; junction bases with no gene match: 10. The CDR3 nucleotides are TGCGCCAGCAGCTCCCTAGGAGCGGGAGTCCCAGATACGCAGTATTTT. This translates into CASSSLGAGVPDTQYF.

For this clone: Germline and junction disagree at one end, which may indicate a read error. This chain connects TRBV25-1 to TRBJ2-7; D is uncertain. Per the germline V gene, CDR1 is MGHDK and CDR2 is SYGVNS. This CDR3 contains 10 residues. CDR3 nucleotide sequence: TGTGCCAGCAGTGAGCTCTTTCTGGAGTTC. Translation gives CASSELFLEF.

The chain employs TRBV6-1 and TRBJ2-7; maybe TRBD2 (6 bases). Per the germline V gene, CDR1 is MNHNS and CDR2 is SASEGT. The CDR3 is made up of 13 amino acids. With 8 bases removed from V and 4 bases from J, the gap between germline ends came to 15 bases. CDR3 sequence: CASGAGKPYEQYF. CDR3 sequence (DNA): TGTGCCAGCGGGGCGGGAAAGCCTTACGAGCAGTACTTC.

The V call is TRBV15, the J call TRBJ2-7; TRBD1 matches at 10 bases. The CDR3 has 15 amino acids. Per germline, CDR1 LNHNV and CDR2 YYDKDF (reference sequence). J gave up 3 bases and V 0 bases, and 2 bases lay outside the gene matches. CDR3 DNA sequence: TGTGCCACCAGCAGAGAGGGACAGGGGTACTACGAGCAGTACTTC. Encoded protein: CATSREGQGYYEQYF.

CDR3 sequence (DNA): TGTGCCAGCAGCGTAGCGGGTTACTCTGGAAACACCATATATTTT. The encoded protein is CASSVAGYSGNTIYF. The chain joins TRBV9 to TRBJ1-3; no reliable D call. V was trimmed by 0 bases and J by 0 bases, leaving 7 bases between them. The V gene's germline CDR1 is SGDLS and CDR2 YYNGEE. This CDR3 contains 15 residues.

This rearrangement joins TRBV10-2 to TRBJ1-2; weak D call: TRBD1 (5 bases). Looked up from germline, CDR1 is WSHSY and CDR2 is SAAADI. Trimming shortened V by 0 bases and J by 8 bases, and 22 bases separated the two germline ends. This CDR3 spans 17 amino acids. The CDR3 sequence is CASSESGHPFYSNGYTF. For the CDR3, the DNA is TGCGCCAGCAGTGAGTCCGGACACCCCTTTTATAGCAACGGCTACACCTTC.

This clone was seen just once. This chain connects TRBV6-5 to TRBJ1-2; 8 positions agree with TRBD1. V lost 6 bases and J lost 8; bases outside the gene matches: 2. CDR3 length: 11 residues. Germline loops: CDR1 MNHEY, CDR2 SVGAGI. The CDR3 loop reads CASRRQGGYTF. CDR3 nucleotide sequence: TGTGCCAGCAGGCGACAGGGGGGCTACACCTTC.

The CDR3 bases are TGTGCCTGGAGTAAGACAGGGGGGACTGAAGCTTTCTTT. Protein sequence: CAWSKTGGTEAFF. The chain is built from TRBV30 and TRBJ1-1; TRBD1 aligns across 9 bases. Germline V gene data show CDR1 as GTSNPN and CDR2 as SVGIG (reference sequence). After removal of 2 bases from V and 5 bases from J, the junction contained 3 bases not matched to a gene. The CDR3 spans 13 residues.

The chain has TRBV12-5 and TRBJ2-6, with TRBD1 matching over 7 bases. Germline values: CDR1 LGHNT, CDR2 FRNRAP. This CDR3 contains 17 residues. V was clipped by 1 base and J by 0 bases; unmatched bases: 3. Here the CDR3 reads CASGLGSGGSGANVLTF. The CDR3 DNA sequence: TGTGCTAGTGGTTTGGGATCAGGGGGCTCTGGGGCCAACGTCCTGACTTTC.

The chain joins TRBV19 to TRBJ2-7, with D perhaps matching TRBD2 (6 bases). Trimming removed 4 bases from V and 7 bases from J, with 11 bases in between. The CDR3 totals 12 residues. Germline V gene lookup returns CDR1 LNHDA and CDR2 SQIVND (reference sequence). DNA of the CDR3: TGTGCCAGTAGTACACCGGCGGGGGAGCAGTACTTC. Amino acids: CASSTPAGEQYF.

The V gene is TRBV5-6, the J gene TRBJ1-1; 8 bases are shared with TRBD1. J gave up 5 bases and V 1 base, and 13 bases lay outside the gene matches. Germline CDR1 reads SGHDT; CDR2 reads YYEEEE. This CDR3 region has 17 residues. CDR3 in amino acids: CASSLYGTGSSGTEAFF. CDR3 coding DNA: TGTGCCAGCAGCTTGTATGGGACAGGATCCTCGGGGACTGAAGCTTTCTTT.